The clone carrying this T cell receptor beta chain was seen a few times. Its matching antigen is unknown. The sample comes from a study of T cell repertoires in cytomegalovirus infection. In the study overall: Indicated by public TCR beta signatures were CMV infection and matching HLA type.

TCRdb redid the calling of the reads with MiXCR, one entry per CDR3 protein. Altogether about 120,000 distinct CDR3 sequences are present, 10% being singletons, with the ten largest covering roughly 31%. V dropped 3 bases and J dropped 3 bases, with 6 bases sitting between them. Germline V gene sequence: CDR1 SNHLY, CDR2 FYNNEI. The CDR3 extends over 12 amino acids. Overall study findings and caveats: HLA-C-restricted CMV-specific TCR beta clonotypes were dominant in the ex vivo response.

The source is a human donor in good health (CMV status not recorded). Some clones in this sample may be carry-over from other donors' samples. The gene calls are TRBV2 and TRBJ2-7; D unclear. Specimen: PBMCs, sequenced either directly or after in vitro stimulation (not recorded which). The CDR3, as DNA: TGTGCCAGCAGTGAGGAGAGCTACGAGCAGTACGTC. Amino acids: CASSEESYEQYV.